This TCR beta chain derives from a study of T cell repertoires in cytomegalovirus infection. V gave up 1 base and J gave up 10 bases, with 8 bases separating them. The CDR3 runs 12 residues. TCRdb ran MiXCR on the reads and lists one entry per CDR3 protein. The sample includes around 440,000 distinct CDR3 sequences, approximately 10% of them seen just once. This clonotype was observed at least ten times. This clonotype was obtained from a human donor in good health (CMV status not recorded). Some clones in this sample may be carry-over from other donors' samples. The sequencing input was PBMCs. The chain couples TRBV12-3 or TRBV12-4 to TRBJ1-5; D call uncertain. CDR3 in DNA: TGTGCCAGCAGTTTAGGTGACGGCCCCCAGCATTTT. It translates to CASSLGDGPQHF.